These 3 T cell receptor beta chains share one sample of origin, sequenced in a study of technical replicates of blood from a few donors. Repertoires were generated with immunoSEQ multiplex PCR, while TCRdb's copy carries only in-frame clones and drops some. The table shows under 100,000 clones, with roughly 95% occurring only once. The specimen was T cells isolated from PBMCs. These receptors all come from a human donor in good health.

V and J are TRBV4-2 and TRBJ1-1; D unclear. Germline lookup yields CDR1 LGHNA and CDR2 YNFKEQ. Trimming removed 1 base at V and 12 bases at J, with 15 bases between. This CDR3 comprises 13 residues. The CDR3 region is CASSQVPGSESFF. The DNA of the CDR3 is TGTGCCAGCAGCCAAGTCCCGGGAAGCGAATCTTTCTTT.

The chain is built from TRBV19 and TRBJ2-7; 7 bases align to TRBD1. The CDR3 sequence is 15 residues long. V trimming: 6 bases; J trimming: 3 bases; junction bases outside the gene matches: 11. Per the germline V gene, CDR1 is LNHDA and CDR2 is SQIVND (reference sequence). In DNA form, the CDR3 reads TGTGCCAGTAGCCCCAGCCGGGACAGTAGCTACGAGCAGTACTTC. Its protein is CASSPSRDSSYEQYF.

J is TRBJ2-1 and V is TRBV18, with a possible D match to TRBD2 (5 bases). Per germline, CDR1 KGHSH and CDR2 LQKENI. Trimming cost V 5 bases and J 9 bases, with 11 bases left between them. There are 12 residues in the CDR3. CDR3: CASSNGGGEQFF. The CDR3 DNA follows: TGTGCCAGCTCAAATGGAGGAGGTGAGCAGTTCTTC.